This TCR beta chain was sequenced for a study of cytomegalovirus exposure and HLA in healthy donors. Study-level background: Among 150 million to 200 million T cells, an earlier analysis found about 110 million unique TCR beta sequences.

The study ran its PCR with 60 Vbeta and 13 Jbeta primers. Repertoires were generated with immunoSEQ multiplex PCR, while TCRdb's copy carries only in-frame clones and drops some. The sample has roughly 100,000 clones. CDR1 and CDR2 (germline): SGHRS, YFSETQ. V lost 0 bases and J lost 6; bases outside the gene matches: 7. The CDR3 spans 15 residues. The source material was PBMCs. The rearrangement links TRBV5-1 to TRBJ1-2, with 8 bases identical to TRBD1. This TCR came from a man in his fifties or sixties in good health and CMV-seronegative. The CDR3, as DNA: TGCGCCAGCAGCTTGGAGGACAGGGAGTATGATGGCTACACCTTC. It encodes CASSLEDREYDGYTF.